This T cell receptor (beta chain) was recorded in a study of T cell responses to AZD1222 COVID-19 vaccine. Broader study findings: Donors skewed white British and female; clonal diversity was possibly underestimated. Repertoire sampling happened only post peak T cell response.

Second-dose intervals of approximately 4 or approximately 12 weeks were pooled. On this clone: Its specificity is unknown.

CDR3 length: 18 residues. Germline lookup yields CDR1 LNHDA and CDR2 SQIVND (reference sequence). The V and J ends lost 3 bases and 0 bases respectively, with 21 bases between them. Assay: immunoSEQ multiplex PCR; the TCRdb copy retains only in-frame clones and omits some. The data contain about 19,000 clones, about four fifths of them singletons. The TCR sequence derives from an adult who received the AZD1222 COVID-19 vaccine. Here the sequenced sample was peripheral blood, taken 28 days after the second AZD1222 dose. V and J are TRBV19 and TRBJ2-7; D tentatively reads TRBD1 or TRBD2 (7 bases each). This chain's CDR3 is CASSIQAGRGGRSYEQYF. The CDR3 DNA reads as TGTGCCAGTAGTATTCAGGCGGGCAGGGGGGGTCGCTCCTACGAGCAGTACTTC.